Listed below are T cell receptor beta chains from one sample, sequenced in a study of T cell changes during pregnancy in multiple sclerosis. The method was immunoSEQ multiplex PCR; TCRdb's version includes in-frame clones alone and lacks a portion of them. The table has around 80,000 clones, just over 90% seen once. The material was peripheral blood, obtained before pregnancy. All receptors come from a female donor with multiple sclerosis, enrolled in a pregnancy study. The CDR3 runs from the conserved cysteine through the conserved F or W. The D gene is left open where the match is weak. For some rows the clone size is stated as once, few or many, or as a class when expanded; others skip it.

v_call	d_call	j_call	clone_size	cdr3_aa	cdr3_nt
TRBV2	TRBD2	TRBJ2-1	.	CASRGLAGYEQFF	TGTGCCAGCAGGGGACTAGCGGGATATGAGCAGTTCTTC
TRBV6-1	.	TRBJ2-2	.	CASSATGRNTGELFF	TGTGCCAGCAGTGCCACAGGACGGAACACCGGGGAGCTGTTTTTT
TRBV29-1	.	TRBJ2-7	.	CSARTSSYEQYF	TGCAGCGCCAGGACATCTTCCTACGAGCAGTACTTC
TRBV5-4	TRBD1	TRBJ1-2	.	CASSSRTGRYGYTF	TGTGCCAGCAGCTCCAGGACAGGCCGCTATGGCTACACCTTC
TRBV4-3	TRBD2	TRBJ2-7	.	CASSQEGGYEQYF	TGCGCCAGCAGCCAGGAGGGAGGGTACGAGCAGTACTTC
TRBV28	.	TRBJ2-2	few	CASSSPPELFF	TGTGCCAGCAGTTCCCCTCCGGAGCTGTTTTTT
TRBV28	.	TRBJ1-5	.	CASTGVNQPQHF	TGTGCCAGCACAGGGGTCAATCAGCCCCAGCATTTT
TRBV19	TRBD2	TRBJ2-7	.	CASSPTGTSFEQYF	TGTGCCAGTAGTCCGACCGGGACTAGCTTCGAGCAGTACTTC
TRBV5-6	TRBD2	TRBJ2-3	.	CASSLGEGLGSDTQYF	TGTGCCAGCAGCTTGGGGGAGGGCCTGGGTTCGGATACGCAGTATTTT
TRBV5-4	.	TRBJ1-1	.	CASSGEQGNTEAFF	TGTGCCAGCAGCGGGGAACAGGGGAACACTGAAGCTTTCTTT
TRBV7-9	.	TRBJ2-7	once	CASSSPPPGETYKQYF	TGTGCCAGCAGCTCACCCCCACCCGGGGAAACCTATAAGCAGTACTTC
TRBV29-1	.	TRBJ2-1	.	CSVVISLNEQFF	TGCAGCGTTGTTATTAGTCTCAATGAGCAGTTCTTC
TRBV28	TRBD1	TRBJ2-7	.	CASSLPTGLEQYF	TGTGCCAGCAGTTTACCGACAGGGCTCGAGCAGTACTTC
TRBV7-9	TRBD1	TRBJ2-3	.	CASSPAPAGPRQGGETQYF	TGTGCCAGCAGCCCAGCCCCAGCGGGACCGAGACAGGGGGGAGAAACGCAGTATTTT
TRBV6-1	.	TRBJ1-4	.	CASSEVGGGADEKLFF	TGTGCCAGCAGTGAAGTTGGAGGAGGGGCGGATGAAAAACTGTTTTTT
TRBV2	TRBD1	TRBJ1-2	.	CASRDRDRDGYTF	TGTGCCAGCAGGGATAGAGACAGGGATGGCTACACCTTC
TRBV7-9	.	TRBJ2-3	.	CASSLGATDTQYF	TGTGCCAGCAGCTTAGGGGCCACAGATACGCAGTATTTT
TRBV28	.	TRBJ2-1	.	CASSFGLLASEQFF	TGTGCCAGCAGTTTCGGACTGCTAGCGAGTGAGCAGTTCTTC
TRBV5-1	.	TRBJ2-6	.	CASSLAAGAGANVLTF	TGCGCCAGCAGCTTGGCTGCAGGGGCCGGGGCCAACGTCCTGACTTTC
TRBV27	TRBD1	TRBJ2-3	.	CASSSDRSTDTQYF	TGTGCCAGCAGTTCGGACAGGAGCACAGATACGCAGTATTTT